A single sample is the source of the 11 T cell receptor beta chains below, sequenced in a study of blood T cells in healthy people across ages. Together with a sample-barcoded 5' primer, a J-beta primer mix was included in a second PCR lasting about 7 to 11 cycles. One entry per CDR3 protein results from TCRdb running MiXCR on the 5' RACE reads. The table includes around 790,000 distinct CDR3 sequences, around 43% detected once. Material: blood. These receptor sequences come from a man aged 60 to 75 in good health.

The chain has TRBV4-1 and TRBJ2-5, with 9 positions matching TRBD1. CDR1 is MGHRA, CDR2 YSYEKL, per germline. Losses at the gene ends were 1 base for V and 4 bases for J; bases not matched to a gene: 7. This CDR3 comprises 16 residues. DNA for the CDR3: TGCGCCAGCAGCCAAGTGGGGGACAGGGAAGGAGAGACCCAGTACTTC. Protein: CASSQVGDREGETQYF.

The chain couples TRBV13 to TRBJ2-1, with D possibly matching TRBD2 (6 bases). CDR3 length: 14 amino acids. V was cut by 5 bases and J by 4 bases, with 12 bases left in between. The germline V gene has CDR1 PRHDT and CDR2 FYEKMQ (reference sequence). The CDR3 DNA sequence: TGTGCCAGCAGCGGGCTGGAGGGATACAATGAGCAGTTCTTC. Its translation is CASSGLEGYNEQFF.

There are many counts of this clonotype. This sequence joins TRBV10-3 and TRBJ2-7, with 9 bases fitting TRBD1. Germline V CDR1 and CDR2: ENHRY, SYGVKD. J was trimmed by 6 bases and V by 6 bases; bases with no gene match: 9. The CDR3 sequence is 14 residues long. CDR3 in amino acids: CAISPRTGESEQYF. In nucleotides, the CDR3 is TGTGCCATCAGCCCCCGGACAGGGGAGAGCGAGCAGTACTTC.

This clonotype was detected ten times or more. The V call is TRBV4-3, the J call TRBJ2-1, with a possible D match to TRBD2 (5 bases). CDR1 and CDR2 (germline): LGHNA, YSLEER. This CDR3 is built from 14 residues. V shed 0 bases and J shed 8 bases, with 11 bases lying between them. CDR3 region: CASSQERVGDEQFF. The DNA of the CDR3 is TGCGCCAGCAGCCAAGAACGTGTCGGGGATGAGCAGTTCTTC.

This clonotype was observed a handful of times. This chain's CDR3 is CASSQGYLGGRGGTQYF. CDR3 nucleotides: TGTGCCAGCAGCCAGGGCTACCTCGGGGGCCGCGGGGGAACGCAGTATTTT. The chain uses TRBV3-1 and TRBJ2-3; D is perhaps TRBD2 (7 bases). Trimming removed 3 bases at V and 9 bases at J, with 25 bases between. The CDR3 sequence is 17 residues long. Germline CDR1 and CDR2: LGHDT and YNNKEL (reference sequence).

This chain uses TRBV5-6 with TRBJ1-2; possible D gene TRBD1, 5 bases. The CDR3 consists of 17 residues. V gave up 2 bases and J gave up 3 bases, with 20 bases separating them. CDR1 and CDR2 from the germline V gene are SGHDT and YYEEEE. The CDR3 nucleotides are TGTGCCAGCAGCTTCGCCAGGGAGATAGTGAAAGACTATGGCTACACCTTC. Amino acids: CASSFAREIVKDYGYTF.

This chain joins TRBV7-9 and TRBJ2-5; tentative D call: TRBD2 (5 bases). This CDR3 is built from 14 residues. Germline values: CDR1 SEHNR, CDR2 FQNEAQ (reference sequence). V shed 1 base and J shed 6 bases, with 12 bases lying between them. The DNA of the CDR3 is TGTGCCAGCAGCTTAGGCGGGTTCGGAAAGACCCAGTACTTC. Translated, it gives CASSLGGFGKTQYF.

The rearrangement links TRBV11-3 to TRBJ2-1; D unresolved. The germline V gene has CDR1 SGHNT and CDR2 YENEEA. The V end lost 5 bases, the J end lost 7 bases, and 12 bases lay between the germline ends. This CDR3 comprises 13 residues. This CDR3 is CASSPHPLNEQFF. In DNA form, the CDR3 reads TGTGCCAGCAGCCCTCACCCGCTTAATGAGCAGTTCTTC.

The CDR3 loop reads CASSFRGLGNQPQHF. In DNA, the CDR3 is TGTGCCAGCAGTTTCAGGGGGCTGGGCAATCAGCCCCAGCATTTT. V usage is TRBV12-3 or TRBV12-4 and J usage is TRBJ1-5; 8 positions agree with TRBD1. CDR3 length: 15 residues. V lost 3 bases to trimming and J lost 2 bases; unmatched junction nucleotides: 3.

The chain uses TRBV7-2 and TRBJ2-3; D unresolved. CDR1 and CDR2 (germline): SGHTA, FQGNSA. The CDR3 spans 13 residues. The germline V and J ends were trimmed by 3 bases and 6 bases, with 10 bases remaining between them. CDR3 residues: CASSFTSEDTQYF. CDR3 sequence (DNA): TGTGCCAGCAGCTTCACGTCCGAGGATACGCAGTATTTT.

A few counts support this clonotype. V and J are TRBV15 and TRBJ2-7; D possibly corresponds to TRBD2 (7 bases). In germline, CDR1 is LNHNV, CDR2 YYDKDF (reference sequence). Trimming pared 1 base from V and 4 bases from J, leaving 14 bases between. The CDR3 sequence is 15 residues long. The CDR3 spells CATSRAPGEGYEQYF. The CDR3, as DNA: TGTGCCACCAGCAGAGCCCCAGGGGAGGGATACGAGCAGTACTTC.